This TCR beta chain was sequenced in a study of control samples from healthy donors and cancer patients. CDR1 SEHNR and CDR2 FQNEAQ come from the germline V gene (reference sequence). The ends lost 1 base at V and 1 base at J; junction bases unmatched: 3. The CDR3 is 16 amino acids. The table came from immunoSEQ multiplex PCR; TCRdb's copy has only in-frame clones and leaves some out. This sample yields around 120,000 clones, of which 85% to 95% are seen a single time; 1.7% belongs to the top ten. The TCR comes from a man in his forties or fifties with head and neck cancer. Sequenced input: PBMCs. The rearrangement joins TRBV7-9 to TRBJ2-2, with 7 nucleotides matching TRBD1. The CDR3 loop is CASSLGQGRNTGELFF. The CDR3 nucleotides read TGTGCCAGCAGCTTAGGACAGGGTCGGAACACCGGGGAGCTGTTTTTT.